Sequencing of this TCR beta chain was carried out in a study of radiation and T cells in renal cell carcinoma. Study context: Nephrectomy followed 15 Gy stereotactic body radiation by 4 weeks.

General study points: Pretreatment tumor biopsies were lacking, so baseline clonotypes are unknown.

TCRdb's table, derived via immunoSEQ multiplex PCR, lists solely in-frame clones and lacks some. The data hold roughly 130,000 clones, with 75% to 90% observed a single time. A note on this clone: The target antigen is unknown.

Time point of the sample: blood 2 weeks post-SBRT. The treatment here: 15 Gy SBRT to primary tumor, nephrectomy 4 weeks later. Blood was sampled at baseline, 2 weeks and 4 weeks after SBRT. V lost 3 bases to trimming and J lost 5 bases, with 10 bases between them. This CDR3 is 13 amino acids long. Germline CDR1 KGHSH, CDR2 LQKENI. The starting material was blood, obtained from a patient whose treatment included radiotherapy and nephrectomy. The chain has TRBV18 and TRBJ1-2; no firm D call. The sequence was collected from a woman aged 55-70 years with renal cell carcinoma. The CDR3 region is CASSPQAGYGYTF. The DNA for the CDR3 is TGTGCCAGCTCACCGCAGGCCGGATATGGCTACACCTTC. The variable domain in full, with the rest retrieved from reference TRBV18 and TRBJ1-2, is NAGVMQNPRHLVRRRGQEARLRCSPMKGHSHVYWYRQLPEEGLKFMVYLQKENIIDESGMPKERFSAEFPKEGPSILRIQQVVRGDSAAYFCASSPQAGYGYTFGSGTRLTVV.